The 5 T cell receptor beta chains listed next were all sequenced from one sample in a study of Graves' ophthalmopathy and Graves' hyperthyroidism. Amplification of TCR beta CDR3 regions used RNA transcripts. After a first-round RT-PCR with HTBI primers, a second-round multiplex PCR was run. MiXCR, run by TCRdb on the multiplex PCR reads, gives a single entry per CDR3 protein. The data contain about 740,000 distinct CDR3 sequences, 40% of them singletons. The sequenced material came from peripheral blood. The receptor set was obtained from an adult man with Graves' ophthalmopathy.

This rearrangement joins TRBV5-4 to TRBJ1-1; 8 bases line up with TRBD1. V shed 2 bases, J shed 4 bases, and the junction held 16 bases outside the gene matches. The V gene's germline CDR1 is SGHNT and CDR2 YYREEE (reference sequence). The CDR3 has 18 amino acids. DNA of the CDR3: TGTGCCAGCAGCTTCTCCAGGGGGCAGGCGGGTCGTGGCACTGAAGCTTTCTTT. This codes for CASSFSRGQAGRGTEAFF.

The chain combines TRBV7-2 with TRBJ1-2, with D perhaps matching TRBD1 (6 bases). The V and J ends lost 2 bases and 7 bases respectively, with 17 bases between them. In germline, CDR1 is SGHTA, CDR2 FQGNSA. The CDR3 consists of 15 residues. The CDR3 DNA follows: TGTGCCAGCAGCTTATCGTTGACAGGCTGGACTGGCTACACCTTC. Translating gives CASSLSLTGWTGYTF.

This clonotype showed up just once. Given a much more abundant clone one base away, this may be a read error. This chain connects TRBV5-1 to TRBJ2-5, with D possibly matching TRBD1 (6 bases). The CDR3 is 15 residues long. The germline V gene has CDR1 SGHRS and CDR2 YFSETQ. CDR3 in amino acids: CASSRPSKGEEAQYF. CDR3 DNA: TGCGCCAGCAGTAGGCCCTCCAAGGGGGAAGAGGCCCAGTACTTC. The full variable domain, rest sourced from reference TRBV5-1 and TRBJ2-5, is KAGVTQTPRYLIKTRGQQVTLSCSPISGHRSVSWYQQTPGQGLQFLFEYFSETQRNKGNFPGRFSGRQFSNSRSEMNVSTLELGDSALYLCASSRPSKGEEAQYFGPGTRLLVL.

The chain carries TRBV19 and TRBJ1-5; 7 bases match TRBD1. CDR1 and CDR2 from the germline V gene are LNHDA and SQIVND (reference sequence). The CDR3 consists of 14 residues. V lost 3 bases and J lost 6; bases outside the gene matches: 5. As DNA, the CDR3 is TGTGCCAGTAGTATGACGACAGGGATTCAGCCCCAGCATTTT. It specifies CASSMTTGIQPQHF.

The sample holds a few counts of this clonotype. The V and J genes are TRBV19 and TRBJ2-5; D gene uncertain. The germline V and J ends were trimmed by 2 bases and 5 bases, with 12 bases remaining between them. CDR1 is LNHDA, CDR2 SQIVND, per germline (reference sequence). There are 14 residues in the CDR3. The CDR3 sequence: CASSIPGQLETQYF. The CDR3 coding sequence is TGTGCCAGTAGTATACCCGGTCAATTGGAGACCCAGTACTTC.